The 22 T cell receptor beta chains below all came from one sample that was sequenced in a study of blood T cell repertoires in COVID-19. Libraries were prepared by immunoSEQ multiplex PCR; TCRdb keeps only in-frame clonotypes and omits some of them. Here the sample spans around 190,000 clones, roughly 83% being singletons. Sequencing was performed on PBMCs or T cells enriched from blood (not recorded which). These TCRs come from a woman in her twenties or thirties who had recovered from COVID-19.

The rearrangement joins TRBV18 to TRBJ1-4, with 7 bases that match TRBD1. CDR1 and CDR2 from the germline V gene are KGHSH and LQKENI. V lost 6 bases, J lost 8 bases, and 15 bases stayed unmatched. This CDR3 region has 16 residues. CDR3 in DNA: TGTGCCAGCTCCGACAGGGTGAAGACAGGGACCGAAAAACTGTTTTTT. It yields the protein CASSDRVKTGTEKLFF.

To note about this clone: Mismatch with germline at one junction end may stem from a read error. The chain links TRBV7-7 to TRBJ2-3; TRBD2 is a possible D gene (5 bases). Germline V gives CDR1 SSHAT, CDR2 FNYEAQ (reference sequence). This CDR3 is 13 amino acids long. CDR3 protein: CASSIKRGDTQYF. In DNA, the CDR3 is TGTGCTAGCAGCATAAAACGGGGAGATACGCAGTATTTT.

The CDR3 region is CASSPRDSGGRKYNEQFF. The CDR3 nucleotides are TGTGCCAGCTCACCACGGGATAGCGGGGGGCGAAAGTACAATGAGCAGTTCTTC. The chain is built from TRBV18 and TRBJ2-1; 10 positions agree with TRBD2. Germline trimming cut 1 base from V and 4 bases from J; bases unmatched to any gene: 10. This CDR3 region has 18 residues. In germline, CDR1 is KGHSH, CDR2 LQKENI. The full variable domain, in which reference TRBV18 and TRBJ2-1 provide the parts outside the CDR3, is NAGVMQNPRHLVRRRGQEARLRCSPMKGHSHVYWYRQLPEEGLKFMVYLQKENIIDESGMPKERFSAEFPKEGPSILRIQQVVRGDSAAYFCASSPRDSGGRKYNEQFFGPGTRLTVL.

J is TRBJ1-1 and V is TRBV4-2; 8 bases are a match to TRBD1. The CDR3 has 16 amino acids. V lost 2 bases, J lost 4 bases, and 9 bases stayed unmatched. The germline CDR1 and CDR2 sequences are LGHNA and YNFKEQ. CDR3 bases: TGTGCCAGCAGCCAAACGGACAGGGTCTGGGGCACTGAAGCTTTCTTT. It yields the protein CASSQTDRVWGTEAFF.

The rearrangement joins TRBV3-1 (or the pseudogene TRBV3-2) to TRBJ1-2; a possible D gene is TRBD1 (6 bases). V lost 0 bases, J lost 4 bases, and 15 bases lay in between. Looked up from germline, CDR1 is LGHDT and CDR2 is YNNKEL (reference sequence). This CDR3 is built from 16 residues. CDR3 nucleotides: TGTGCCAGCAGCCAAGATCGACAGGTCCTACCCTATGGCTACACCTTC. It codes for CASSQDRQVLPYGYTF.

This chain's CDR3 is CASSLPPGQGANNEQFF. CDR3 nucleotide sequence: TGCGCCAGCAGCCTCCCTCCGGGACAGGGGGCGAACAATGAGCAGTTCTTC. The chain is built from TRBV5-1 and TRBJ2-1; 12 nucleotides match TRBD1. This CDR3 contains 17 residues. Germline values: CDR1 SGHRS, CDR2 YFSETQ. V dropped 4 bases and J dropped 5; count of bases not matched to a gene: 10.

This chain links TRBV19 with TRBJ2-3; D ambiguous. The CDR3 length is 14 residues. Deletions cut 4 bases from V and 0 bases from J, with 8 bases between. Germline CDR1 reads LNHDA; CDR2 reads SQIVND (reference sequence). CDR3 nucleotide sequence: TGTGCCAGTAGTACTATGCCAAGCACAGATACGCAGTATTTT. Its translation: CASSTMPSTDTQYF. Looking up the rest from reference TRBV19 and TRBJ2-3 gives the full variable domain: DGGITQSPKYLFRKEGQNVTLSCEQNLNHDAMYWYRQDPGQGLRLIYYSQIVNDFQKGDIAEGYSVSREKKESFPLTVTSAQKNPTAFYLCASSTMPSTDTQYFGPGTRLTVL.

The chain links TRBV3-1 (or the pseudogene TRBV3-2) to TRBJ2-1; a weak D match, TRBD2 (5 bases). Trimming shortened V by 0 bases and J by 3 bases, and 15 bases separated the two germline ends. Germline loops: CDR1 LGHDT, CDR2 YNNKEL (reference sequence). This CDR3 is 17 amino acids long. This CDR3 reads CASSQEKLVTIYNEQFF. In DNA form, the CDR3 reads TGTGCCAGCAGCCAAGAGAAACTAGTCACCATCTACAATGAGCAGTTCTTC.

The CDR3 loop is CASSSRGGNEQFF. DNA for the CDR3: TGTGCCAGCAGCTCGCGGGGGGGCAATGAGCAGTTCTTC. This chain connects TRBV14 to TRBJ2-1; 9 bases are a match to TRBD2. This CDR3 spans 13 amino acids. Germline CDR1 is SGHDN and CDR2 is FVKESK. The junction had 2 bases not matched to a gene; V was cut back by 5 bases and J by 6 bases.

The chain recombines TRBV1 with TRBJ1-2; the table's TRBD1 call for D was not verified on the DNA. TRBV1 is a pseudogene locus. CDR3 length equals 17 residues. The CDR3 region is CTSSLTMARDRGYGYTF. The CDR3 bases are TGCACCAGCAGCCTCACTATGGCCCGGGACAGGGGCTATGGCTACACCTTC.

Only one count was recorded for this clone. The chain couples TRBV19 to TRBJ2-3; 10 nucleotides line up with TRBD2. Looked up from germline, CDR1 is LNHDA and CDR2 is SQIVND (reference sequence). This CDR3 is 14 amino acids long. Trimming took 7 bases from V and 2 from J; bases not matched to a gene: 3. The CDR3: CASIGLAATDTQYF. The CDR3, as DNA: TGTGCCAGTATCGGACTAGCGGCCACAGATACGCAGTATTTT.

The rearrangement links TRBV19 to TRBJ2-1; a possible D gene is TRBD2 (6 bases). The V gene's germline CDR1 is LNHDA and CDR2 SQIVND (reference sequence). Trimming took off 0 bases at V and 1 base at J, with 10 bases between the two ends. The CDR3 is 16 residues long. The CDR3 is CASSIEAGFSYNEQFF. DNA of the CDR3: TGTGCCAGTAGTATAGAAGCGGGCTTTTCCTACAATGAGCAGTTCTTC.

The V gene is TRBV4-2, the J gene TRBJ2-3; possible D gene TRBD2, 6 bases. CDR3 length: 16 amino acids. V lost 1 base and J 2 bases, leaving 13 bases between the germline ends. The V gene's germline CDR1 is LGHNA and CDR2 YNFKEQ. CDR3 in DNA: TGTGCCAGCAGCCAAGGGGTGCGGGGCAACACAGATACGCAGTATTTT. This gives the protein CASSQGVRGNTDTQYF.

The chain is built from TRBV5-1 and TRBJ2-3, with D uncertain. The CDR3 extends over 14 amino acids. The germline V and J ends were trimmed by 2 bases and 0 bases, with 7 bases remaining between them. From germline, CDR1 is SGHRS and CDR2 YFSETQ. CDR3 sequence: CASSFYSSTDTQYF. The CDR3 DNA reads TGCGCCAGCAGCTTCTATTCTAGCACAGATACGCAGTATTTT. The complete variable domain, with remaining parts taken from reference TRBV5-1 and TRBJ2-3, reads KAGVTQTPRYLIKTRGQQVTLSCSPISGHRSVSWYQQTPGQGLQFLFEYFSETQRNKGNFPGRFSGRQFSNSRSEMNVSTLELGDSALYLCASSFYSSTDTQYFGPGTRLTVL.

This clone was recorded once. This rearrangement joins TRBV18 to TRBJ2-1; 10 bases fit TRBD2. CDR3 length equals 17 residues. Germline trimming cut 4 bases from V and 0 bases from J; bases unmatched to any gene: 6. Germline V gives CDR1 KGHSH, CDR2 LQKENI. The CDR3 bases are TGTGCCAGCTCACTCTTCCCTAGCGGGAGCTCCTACAATGAGCAGTTCTTC. It is translated as CASSLFPSGSSYNEQFF.

V usage is TRBV21-1 and J usage is TRBJ1-1. TRBV21-1 is annotated as a pseudogene. The CDR3 contains 14 residues. CDR3 residues: CASSTGYMNTEAFF. CDR3 DNA: TGTGCCAGCAGCACGGGATATATGAACACTGAAGCTTTCTTT.

The CDR3 DNA is TGTGCCAGCAGGCAACAGGGATGGACAGATACGCAGTATTTT. Its translation: CASRQQGWTDTQYF. The V call is TRBV3-1 (or the pseudogene TRBV3-2), the J call TRBJ2-3; a possible D gene is TRBD1 (6 bases). V was shortened by 6 bases and J by 3 bases, with 13 bases between the two germline ends. The CDR3 loop spans 14 amino acids. CDR1 LGHDT and CDR2 YNNKEL come from the germline V gene (reference sequence).

The rearrangement joins TRBV6-5 to TRBJ1-1; 10 nucleotides agree with TRBD1. V shed 2 bases, J shed 5 bases, and the junction held 8 bases outside the gene matches. The length of the CDR3 is 16 residues. Per the germline V gene, CDR1 is MNHEY and CDR2 is SVGAGI. The CDR3 DNA sequence: TGTGCCAGCAGTTACCTAGACAGGGGGCCCTATACTGAAGCTTTCTTT. Amino acids: CASSYLDRGPYTEAFF.

This clone was seen a handful of times. The rearrangement uses TRBV2 and TRBJ1-1; possibly TRBD1 for D (6 bases). In germline, CDR1 is SNHLY, CDR2 FYNNEI. The CDR3 consists of 14 residues. Trimming removed 6 bases at V and 4 bases at J, with 15 bases between. In DNA, the CDR3 is TGTGCCAGCAGCCACACAGGGTCTGGCACTGAAGCTTTCTTT. Protein product: CASSHTGSGTEAFF. The full variable domain, completed using reference TRBV2 and TRBJ1-1, is EPEVTQTPSHQVTQMGQEVILRCVPISNHLYFYWYRQILGQKVEFLVSFYNNEISEKSEIFDDQFSVERPDGSNFTLKIRSTKLEDSAMYFCASSHTGSGTEAFFGQGTRLTVV.

The chain uses TRBV5-8 and TRBJ2-5; D remains unclear. CDR1 is SGHTS and CDR2 is YDEGEE in the germline V gene. The CDR3 covers 15 residues. Trimming pared 4 bases from V and 4 bases from J, leaving 17 bases between. The CDR3 region is CASSPDGFGAETQYF. Here the CDR3 DNA reads TGTGCCAGCAGCCCCGACGGCTTTGGAGCAGAGACCCAGTACTTC. The full variable domain, rest sourced from reference TRBV5-8 and TRBJ2-5, is EAGVTQSPTHLIKTRGQQATLRCSPISGHTSVYWYQQALGLGLQFLLWYDEGEERNRGNFPPRFSGRQFPNYSSELNVNALELEDSALYLCASSPDGFGAETQYFGPGTRLLVL.

The rearrangement uses TRBV6-4 and TRBJ1-5; 10 bases are shared with TRBD1. The CDR3 is made up of 15 amino acids. J was trimmed by 2 bases and V by 2 bases; bases with no gene match: 0. Germline CDR1 reads MRHNA; CDR2 reads SNTAGT. The CDR3 loop reads CASSDGTGGNQPQHF. In DNA form, the CDR3 reads TGTGCCAGCAGTGACGGGACAGGGGGCAATCAGCCCCAGCATTTT.

V is TRBV28 and J is TRBJ2-7; 8 positions agree with TRBD1. CDR3 length equals 17 residues. The J segment lost 2 bases and the V segment lost 7 bases, leaving 16 bases of the junction unmatched. CDR1 MDHEN and CDR2 SYDVKM come from the germline V gene. The CDR3 reads CASTHSLTGTGAYEQYF. The CDR3 bases are TGTGCCAGCACCCATAGTTTAACCGGGACAGGAGCCTACGAGCAGTACTTC.